This TCR beta chain was captured by sequencing in a study of response to subunit inactivated influenza vaccine. Trimming cost V 8 bases and J 2 bases, with 5 bases left between them. Germline V CDR1 and CDR2: WSHSY, SAAADI. The CDR3 covers 11 residues. TCRdb reprocessed the RT-PCR reads via MiXCR and lists one record per CDR3 protein. The sample has roughly 700,000 distinct CDR3 sequences, roughly 13% seen once. Points on this clonotype: The antigen remains undetermined.

Study conclusions and caveats: Authors suggested each seasonal flu vaccination may recruit only limited numbers of new T cells.

The chain recombines TRBV10-2 with TRBJ2-3, with unresolved D. Source: PBMCs from blood, taken 14 to 15 days before vaccination. The TCR originated in a man aged 45 to 65 who received an inactivated influenza vaccine. The chain's CDR3 is CASANTDTQYF. The DNA of the CDR3 is TGCGCCAGCGCCAACACAGATACGCAGTATTTT.